Below are 29 T cell receptor beta chains sequenced from a single sample in a study of blood T cell repertoires in COVID-19. Libraries were prepared by immunoSEQ multiplex PCR; TCRdb keeps only in-frame clonotypes and omits some of them. The table shows around 80,000 clones, with 80% to 90% occurring only once. The specimen sequenced was peripheral blood. These receptors were taken from a woman of 80 years or more with active or convalescent COVID-19.

This clone was observed once. The V and J genes are TRBV19 and TRBJ2-1; 12 positions agree with TRBD2. The J segment lost 8 bases and the V segment lost 7 bases, leaving 12 bases of the junction unmatched. The CDR3 extends over 16 amino acids. Germline V lookup: CDR1 LNHDA, CDR2 SQIVND (reference sequence). CDR3 protein: CASTTRLAGDSDEQFF. The CDR3 DNA sequence: TGTGCCAGTACCACTCGACTAGCGGGAGATTCAGATGAGCAGTTCTTC.

This chain joins TRBV5-1 and TRBJ1-4; 7 nucleotides align to TRBD1. Germline CDR1 SGHRS, CDR2 YFSETQ. Trimming removed 4 bases from V and 8 bases from J; junction bases left unmatched: 8. The CDR3 extends over 14 amino acids. CDR3 nucleotide sequence: TGCGCCAGCAGCCCCCTACAGGGGACGGAAAAACTGTTTTTT. Translating it yields CASSPLQGTEKLFF.

The chain is built from TRBV14 and TRBJ2-5; 15 bases line up with TRBD2. The length of the CDR3 is 17 residues. Germline V gives CDR1 SGHDN, CDR2 FVKESK. Trimming at V came to 2 bases and at J to 5 bases, leaving 6 bases not matched to a gene. The CDR3 protein is CASSQLGLAGGLETQYF. CDR3 bases: TGTGCCAGCAGCCAATTGGGACTAGCGGGAGGCCTTGAGACCCAGTACTTC.

This clone showed up just a few times. The chain combines TRBV29-1 with TRBJ2-3, with 14 bases identical to TRBD2. CDR1 is SQVTM, CDR2 ANQGSEA, per germline. The CDR3 is 17 residues long. Trimming took 6 bases from V and 2 from J; bases not matched to a gene: 10. CDR3 amino acids: CSVKLGLAGGPTDTQYF. The CDR3 region has the DNA TGCAGCGTGAAACTCGGACTAGCGGGGGGCCCCACAGATACGCAGTATTTT.

The genes are TRBV5-1 and TRBJ2-7; tentatively, D is TRBD2 (6 bases). Germline assignment: CDR1 SGHRS and CDR2 YFSETQ. The V gene lost 0 bases and the J gene lost 5 bases, with 15 bases spanning the gap. The CDR3 extends over 15 amino acids. The CDR3 nucleotides read TGCGCCAGCAGCTTGGGTTCTGGGGGGATCCACGAGCAGTACTTC. It is translated as CASSLGSGGIHEQYF. Using reference TRBV5-1 and TRBJ2-7 for the parts outside the CDR3, the full variable domain is KAGVTQTPRYLIKTRGQQVTLSCSPISGHRSVSWYQQTPGQGLQFLFEYFSETQRNKGNFPGRFSGRQFSNSRSEMNVSTLELGDSALYLCASSLGSGGIHEQYFGPGTRLTVT.

The genes are TRBV18 and TRBJ1-5, with TRBD1 as a possible D gene (5 bases). The CDR3 has 15 residues. Germline V CDR1 and CDR2: KGHSH, LQKENI. Trimming took off 5 bases at V and 2 bases at J, with 13 bases between the two ends. CDR3 loop: CASSISATGNQPQHF. The CDR3 DNA follows: TGTGCCAGCTCAATCTCGGCGACAGGCAATCAGCCCCAGCATTTT.

The chain couples TRBV27 to TRBJ1-6; D is uncertain. The germline gives CDR1 MNHEY, CDR2 SMNVEV (reference sequence). V was shortened by 7 bases and J by 7 bases, with 14 bases between the two germline ends. This CDR3 is built from 14 residues. CDR3 region: CASKDKRINSPLHF. CDR3 coding DNA: TGTGCCAGCAAAGATAAGCGCATCAATTCACCCCTCCACTTT.

This clone showed up just a few times. The CDR3 reads CATSDSEPRGFEQFF. The DNA of the CDR3 is TGTGCCACCAGTGATTCCGAGCCTCGGGGTTTTGAGCAGTTCTTC. This chain joins TRBV24-1 and TRBJ2-1; possibly TRBD2 for D (5 bases). Trimming pared 2 bases from V and 9 bases from J, leaving 16 bases between. The CDR3 runs 15 residues. Germline loops: CDR1 KGHDR, CDR2 SFDVKD.

The CDR3 reads CASSPGLAGGPGIYNEQFF. CDR3 bases: TGTGCCAGCAGTCCGGGACTAGCGGGAGGGCCGGGGATCTACAATGAGCAGTTCTTC. This chain links TRBV6-2 or TRBV6-3 with TRBJ2-1, with TRBD2 identical over 16 bases. Germline values: CDR1 MNHEY, CDR2 SVGEGT. The CDR3 totals 19 residues. V lost 5 bases and J lost 3; bases outside the gene matches: 10.

CDR3 amino acids: CASNVGEGNSPLHF. DNA of the CDR3: TGTGCCAGCAACGTTGGGGAGGGAAATTCACCCCTCCACTTT. This chain links TRBV9 with TRBJ1-6, with D unclear. V dropped 6 bases and J dropped 7 bases, with 14 bases sitting between them. CDR1 is SGDLS, CDR2 YYNGEE, per germline. This CDR3 contains 14 residues.

V usage is TRBV5-1 and J usage is TRBJ1-1, with a tentative D call TRBD1 (6 bases). The CDR3 is 14 amino acids. Trimming pared 7 bases from V and 4 bases from J, leaving 17 bases between. Germline V gene sequence: CDR1 SGHRS, CDR2 YFSETQ. The CDR3, as DNA: TGCGCCAGCGGAGACAGGTCTGGAAGCACTGAAGCTTTCTTT. Translation: CASGDRSGSTEAFF.

This chain uses TRBV6-2 or TRBV6-3 with TRBJ2-7; a weak D match, TRBD2 (5 bases). Germline values: CDR1 MNHEY, CDR2 SVGEGT. V was clipped by 6 bases and J by 8 bases, with 23 bases between them. The CDR3 spans 15 residues. The DNA of the CDR3 is TGTGCCAGCAGCCCAAATCGGGGAGTCCCAGAGAAGCAGTACTTC. The encoded protein is CASSPNRGVPEKQYF.

V usage is TRBV27 and J usage is TRBJ1-1, with TRBD1 matching 9 bases. Losses at the gene ends were 3 bases for V and 1 base for J; bases not matched to a gene: 3. CDR3 length equals 15 residues. Germline CDR1 reads MNHEY; CDR2 reads SMNVEV (reference sequence). The CDR3 DNA is TGTGCCAGCAGTTTTTGGGACAGGGCGAACACTGAAGCTTTCTTT. Translation gives CASSFWDRANTEAFF.

The chain carries TRBV28 and TRBJ1-2, with D unresolved. CDR3 length equals 11 residues. Germline loops: CDR1 MDHEN, CDR2 SYDVKM. With 7 bases removed from V and 1 base from J, the gap between germline ends came to 4 bases. CDR3 loop: CASTDNYGYTF. The CDR3, as DNA: TGTGCCAGCACAGATAACTATGGCTACACCTTC.

J is TRBJ2-1 and V is TRBV5-1; tentative D call: TRBD2 (5 bases). Germline values: CDR1 SGHRS, CDR2 YFSETQ. This CDR3 region has 14 residues. V gave up 0 bases and J gave up 9 bases, with 13 bases separating them. The CDR3, as DNA: TGCGCCAGCAGCTTGGGAGAGGGTAGGAGTGAGCAGTTCTTC. Protein: CASSLGEGRSEQFF.

This clone was detected only a few times. The chain has TRBV6-2 or TRBV6-3 and TRBJ1-5, with 12 bases identical to TRBD1. Germline CDR1 is MNHEY and CDR2 is SVGEGT. This CDR3 is 20 amino acids long. The V and J ends lost 1 base and 7 bases, in that order; junction bases with no gene match: 17. CDR3 sequence: CASSYLPGQGALGSMQPQHF. CDR3 sequence (DNA): TGTGCCAGCAGTTACTTGCCGGGACAGGGGGCGTTGGGGTCCATGCAGCCCCAGCATTTT.

The rearrangement uses TRBV7-2 and TRBJ2-7, with D possibly being TRBD1 (5 bases). V was trimmed by 2 bases and J by 2 bases, leaving 13 bases between them. This CDR3 has 15 amino acids. Germline V CDR1 and CDR2: SGHTA, FQGNSA. In nucleotides, the CDR3 is TGTGCCAGCAGCTTATCCACGTCAGGGCCCTACGAGCAGTACTTC. It translates to CASSLSTSGPYEQYF.

The chain couples TRBV24-1 to TRBJ1-5; 8 bases are a match to TRBD1. The CDR3 spans 15 residues. CDR1 and CDR2 from the germline V gene are KGHDR and SFDVKD. V trimming: 4 bases; J trimming: 7 bases; junction bases outside the gene matches: 8. In DNA form, the CDR3 reads TGTGCCACCAGTGAACCCGGGACAGGCCGGCAGCCCCAGCATTTT. It is translated as CATSEPGTGRQPQHF.

The V gene is TRBV15, the J gene TRBJ2-7, with unresolved D. Trimming removed 7 bases at V and 4 bases at J, with 5 bases between. The CDR3 has 10 residues. Germline V gene lookup returns CDR1 LNHNV and CDR2 YYDKDF (reference sequence). CDR3 in amino acids: CATIHYEQYF. The DNA for the CDR3 is TGTGCCACCATCCATTACGAGCAGTACTTC.

The chain couples TRBV7-2 to TRBJ1-4; tentative D call: TRBD1 (6 bases). The germline CDR1 and CDR2 sequences are SGHTA and FQGNSA. This CDR3 spans 14 amino acids. V was trimmed by 5 bases and J by 5 bases, leaving 12 bases between them. This CDR3 reads CASSTYGQNEKLFF. The CDR3 nucleotides read TGTGCCAGCAGCACTTACGGACAGAATGAAAAACTGTTTTTT.

The chain links TRBV28 to TRBJ2-7; a weak D match, TRBD1 (8 bases). This CDR3 region has 12 residues. Germline V gene data show CDR1 as MDHEN and CDR2 as SYDVKM. Deletions cut 5 bases from V and 6 bases from J, with 11 bases between. Here the CDR3 reads CASSNRGGEQYF. The DNA of the CDR3 is TGTGCCAGCAGTAACAGGGGGGGCGAGCAGTACTTC.

The genes are TRBV19 and TRBJ2-2; TRBD1 matches 7 bases. Germline V gene lookup returns CDR1 LNHDA and CDR2 SQIVND (reference sequence). CDR3 length: 13 amino acids. The V segment lost 11 bases and the J segment 4 bases; nucleotides outside the gene matches: 7. The CDR3 loop is CACTNRGTGELFF. CDR3 sequence (DNA): TGTGCCTGTACCAACAGGGGCACCGGGGAGCTGTTTTTT.

The DNA for the CDR3 is TGTGCCAGCGGCGACATGGGGGGGATCAGCTCACCCCTCCACTTT. The encoded protein is CASGDMGGISSPLHF. The chain uses TRBV11-2 and TRBJ1-6; D is possibly TRBD1 (5 bases). Germline values: CDR1 SGHAT, CDR2 FQNNGV. Trimming pared 8 bases from V and 10 bases from J, leaving 21 bases between. There are 15 residues in the CDR3.

The J gene is TRBJ1-3, the V gene TRBV30; 12 bases agree with TRBD1. Germline trimming cut 5 bases from V and 1 base from J; bases unmatched to any gene: 9. CDR1 and CDR2 from the germline V gene are GTSNPN and SVGIG (reference sequence). This CDR3 region has 17 residues. CDR3 DNA sequence: TGTGCCTGGCGGGACAGGGGGCTCACGGTATCTGGAAACACCATATATTTT. Its protein product is CAWRDRGLTVSGNTIYF.

The chain has TRBV5-1 and TRBJ2-1; the D gene is possibly TRBD1 (8 bases). V was pared by 4 bases and J by 9 bases, with 23 bases between. The CDR3 length is 16 residues. The germline gives CDR1 SGHRS, CDR2 YFSETQ. The DNA for the CDR3 is TGCGCCAGCAGCCCCAGGGGGCGGGGGACCGATCTTGAGCAGTTCTTC. It codes for CASSPRGRGTDLEQFF.

The chain employs TRBV6-6 and TRBJ2-3; no clear D. V gave up 5 bases and J gave up 2 bases, with 14 bases separating them. Germline V CDR1 and CDR2: MNHNY, SVGAGI (reference sequence). The CDR3 totals 15 residues. The CDR3 reads CASSTSNSYTDTQYF. As DNA, the CDR3 is TGTGCCAGCAGTACATCTAATAGCTACACAGATACGCAGTATTTT.

The CDR3 is CASSVGGGFQPQHF. The CDR3 DNA is TGTGCCAGCAGCGTAGGAGGAGGGTTTCAGCCCCAGCATTTT. The chain is built from TRBV9 and TRBJ1-5; D uncertain. Germline V gives CDR1 SGDLS, CDR2 YYNGEE. The V end was cut by 0 bases, the J end by 6 bases, with 10 bases between. This CDR3 has 14 residues. Full variable domain (outside the CDR3, taken from reference TRBV9 and TRBJ1-5): DSGVTQTPKHLITATGQRVTLRCSPRSGDLSVYWYQQSLDQGLQFLIQYYNGEERAKGNILERFSAQQFPDLHSELNLSSLELGDSALYFCASSVGGGFQPQHFGDGTRLSIL.

This chain links TRBV24-1 with TRBJ1-4; no clear D gene. The V end was cut by 2 bases, the J end by 4 bases, with 13 bases between. Germline CDR1 reads KGHDR; CDR2 reads SFDVKD. The CDR3 length is 16 residues. CDR3 residues: CATSDYGGRDNEKLFF. The CDR3 DNA is TGTGCCACCAGTGATTATGGCGGACGGGATAATGAAAAACTGTTTTTT.

This clone showed up just once. V gene TRBV6-5 combines with J gene TRBJ2-7, with 8 bases lining up with TRBD2. V lost 1 base, J lost 5 bases, and 7 bases stayed unmatched. CDR3 size: 15 residues. The germline V gene has CDR1 MNHEY and CDR2 SVGAGI. The CDR3 DNA follows: TGTGCCAGCAGTTACTTCCCGGGAGGGCTAAACGAGCAGTACTTC. Its translation: CASSYFPGGLNEQYF.